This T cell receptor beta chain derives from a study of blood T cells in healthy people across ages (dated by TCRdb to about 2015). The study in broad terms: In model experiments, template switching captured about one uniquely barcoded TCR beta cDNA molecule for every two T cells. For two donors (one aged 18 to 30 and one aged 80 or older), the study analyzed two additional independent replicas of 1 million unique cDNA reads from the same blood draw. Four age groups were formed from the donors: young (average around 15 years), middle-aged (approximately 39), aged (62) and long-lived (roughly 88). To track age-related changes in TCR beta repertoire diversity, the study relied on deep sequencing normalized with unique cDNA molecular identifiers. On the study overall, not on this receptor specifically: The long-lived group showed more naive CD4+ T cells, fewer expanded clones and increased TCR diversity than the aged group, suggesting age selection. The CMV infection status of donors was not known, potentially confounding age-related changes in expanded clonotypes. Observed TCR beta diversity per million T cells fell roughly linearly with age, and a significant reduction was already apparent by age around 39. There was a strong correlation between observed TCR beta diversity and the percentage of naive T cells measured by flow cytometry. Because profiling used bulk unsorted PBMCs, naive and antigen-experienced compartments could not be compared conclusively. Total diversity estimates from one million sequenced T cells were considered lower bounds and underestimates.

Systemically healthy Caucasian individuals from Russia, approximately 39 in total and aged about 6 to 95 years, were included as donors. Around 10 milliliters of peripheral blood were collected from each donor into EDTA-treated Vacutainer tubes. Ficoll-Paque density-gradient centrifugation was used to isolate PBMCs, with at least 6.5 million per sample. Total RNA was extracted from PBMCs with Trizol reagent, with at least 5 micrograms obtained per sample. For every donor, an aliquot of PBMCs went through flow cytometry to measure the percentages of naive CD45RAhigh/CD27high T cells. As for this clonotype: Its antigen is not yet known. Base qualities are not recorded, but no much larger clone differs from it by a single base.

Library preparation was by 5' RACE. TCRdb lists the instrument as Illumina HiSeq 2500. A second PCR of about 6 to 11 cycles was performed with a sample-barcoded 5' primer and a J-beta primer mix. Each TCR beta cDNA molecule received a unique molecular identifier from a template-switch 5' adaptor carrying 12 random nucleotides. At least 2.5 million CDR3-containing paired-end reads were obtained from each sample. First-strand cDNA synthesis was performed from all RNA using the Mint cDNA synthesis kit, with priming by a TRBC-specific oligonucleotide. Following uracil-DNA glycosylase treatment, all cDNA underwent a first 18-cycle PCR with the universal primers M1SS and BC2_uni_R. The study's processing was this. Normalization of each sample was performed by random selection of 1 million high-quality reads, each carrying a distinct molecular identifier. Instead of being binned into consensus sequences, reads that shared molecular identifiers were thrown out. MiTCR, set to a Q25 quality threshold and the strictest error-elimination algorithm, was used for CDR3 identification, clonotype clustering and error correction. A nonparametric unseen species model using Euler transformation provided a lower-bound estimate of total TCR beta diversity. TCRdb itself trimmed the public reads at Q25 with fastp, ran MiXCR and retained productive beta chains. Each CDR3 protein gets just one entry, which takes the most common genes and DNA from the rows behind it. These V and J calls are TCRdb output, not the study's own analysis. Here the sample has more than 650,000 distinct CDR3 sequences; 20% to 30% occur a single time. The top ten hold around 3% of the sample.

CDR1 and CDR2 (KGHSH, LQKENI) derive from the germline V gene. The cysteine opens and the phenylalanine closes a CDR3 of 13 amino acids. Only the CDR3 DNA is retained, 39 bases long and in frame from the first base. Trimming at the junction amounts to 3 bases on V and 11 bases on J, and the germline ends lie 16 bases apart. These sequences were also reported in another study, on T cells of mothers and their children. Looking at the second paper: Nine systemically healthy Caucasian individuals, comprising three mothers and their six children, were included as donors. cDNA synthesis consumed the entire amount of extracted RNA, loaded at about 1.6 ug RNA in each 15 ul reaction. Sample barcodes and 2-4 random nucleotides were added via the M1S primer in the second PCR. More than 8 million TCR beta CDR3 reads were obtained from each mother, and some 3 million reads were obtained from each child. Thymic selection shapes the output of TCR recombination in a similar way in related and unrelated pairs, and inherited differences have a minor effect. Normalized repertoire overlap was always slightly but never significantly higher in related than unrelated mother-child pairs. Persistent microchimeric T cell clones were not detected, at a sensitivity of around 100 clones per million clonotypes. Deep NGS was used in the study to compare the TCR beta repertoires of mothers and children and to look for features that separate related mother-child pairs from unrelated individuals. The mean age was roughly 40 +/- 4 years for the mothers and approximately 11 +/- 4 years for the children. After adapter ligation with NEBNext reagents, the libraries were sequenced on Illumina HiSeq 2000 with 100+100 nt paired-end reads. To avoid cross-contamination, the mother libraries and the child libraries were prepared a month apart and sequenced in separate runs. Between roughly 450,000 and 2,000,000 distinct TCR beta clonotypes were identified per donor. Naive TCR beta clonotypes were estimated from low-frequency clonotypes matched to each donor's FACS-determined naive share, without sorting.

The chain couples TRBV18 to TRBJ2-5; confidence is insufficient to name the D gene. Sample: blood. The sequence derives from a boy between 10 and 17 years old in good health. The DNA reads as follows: TGTGCCAGCTCACCCCTCAGCGCCTACAAGCAGTACTTC. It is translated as CASSPLSAYKQYF. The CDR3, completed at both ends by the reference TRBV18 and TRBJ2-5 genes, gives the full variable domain NAGVMQNPRHLVRRRGQEARLRCSPMKGHSHVYWYRQLPEEGLKFMVYLQKENIIDESGMPKERFSAEFPKEGPSILRIQQVVRGDSAAYFCASSPLSAYKQYFGPGTRLLVL.